One sample yielded the 15 T cell receptor beta chains listed below, sequenced in a study of T cell responses to AZD1222 COVID-19 vaccine (dated by TCRdb to the early 2020s). Preparation of the library involved the immunoSEQ multiplex PCR assay. In TCRdb, the immuneACCESS table is reduced to in-frame sequences with V and J assigned. These tables do not hold every clone; where another copy was compared, an unresolved V gene accounts for under half, and the others remain unexplained. Present in this sample are approximately 94,000 clones, around 87% of which were seen just once. 4.2% of the sample goes to the ten largest clones. Explained via the paper, the time point label denotes: baseline before first vaccination. Reading the label with the study, this specimen's treatment or condition is: meningococcal conjugate vaccine given as trial control. This sample comprised peripheral blood, obtained on day 0 of MenACWY control vaccination. The source is an adult in good health.

This chain joins TRBV5-4 and TRBJ2-1, with 8 positions matching TRBD1. CDR3 size: 16 residues. CDR1 is SGHNT and CDR2 is YYREEE in the germline V gene (reference sequence). V gave up 4 bases and J gave up 6 bases; unmatched junction bases: 12. The CDR3 region is CASSPTGGWVSNEQFF. The CDR3 DNA reads as TGTGCCAGCAGCCCCACAGGGGGATGGGTTAGCAATGAGCAGTTCTTC.

The V and J genes are TRBV15 and TRBJ1-2, with 7 nucleotides matching TRBD1. Germline V lookup: CDR1 LNHNV, CDR2 YYDKDF (reference sequence). V gave up 3 bases and J gave up 4 bases; unmatched junction bases: 5. This CDR3 comprises 14 residues. The CDR3 here is CATSSLDRPYGYTF. In DNA form, the CDR3 reads TGTGCCACCAGCAGCTTGGACAGGCCCTATGGCTACACCTTC.

This clone was seen only once. V and J are TRBV5-4 and TRBJ1-4, with D perhaps TRBD1 (6 bases). The V end was cut by 7 bases, the J end by 8 bases, with 18 bases between. The CDR3 sequence is 14 residues long. Looked up from germline, CDR1 is SGHNT and CDR2 is YYREEE (reference sequence). The CDR3 sequence is CASSIRGLGEKLFF. For the CDR3, the DNA is TGTGCCAGCTCCATCAGGGGCTTAGGCGAAAAACTGTTTTTT.

The chain carries TRBV15 and TRBJ1-4, with no clear D. CDR3 length: 13 residues. CDR1 and CDR2 (germline): LNHNV, YYDKDF (reference sequence). V lost 0 bases and J lost 13, with 12 bases in between. The CDR3, as DNA: TGTGCCACCAGCAGAGATCTCGGCCCGGGACTGTTTTTT. Its protein is CATSRDLGPGLFF.

The chain links TRBV12-5 to TRBJ2-2; D possibly corresponds to TRBD2 (6 bases). CDR1 and CDR2 (germline): LGHNT, FRNRAP. The CDR3 contains 16 residues. Between the trimmed V and J ends, which lost 4 bases and 4 bases, there was a span of 16 bases. CDR3 DNA: TGTGCTAGTGGTTCCGGGAGTCCGCATGGCACCGGGGAGCTGTTTTTT. It codes for CASGSGSPHGTGELFF.

This clone appeared a single time. The chain is built from TRBV2 and TRBJ2-7; perhaps TRBD2 as D (6 bases). This CDR3 region has 14 residues. Trimming took 8 bases from V and 6 from J, leaving 20 bases between them. The germline V gene encodes CDR1 SNHLY and CDR2 FYNNEI. CDR3 in amino acids: CASGIGRPEGEQYF. CDR3 sequence (DNA): TGTGCCAGCGGGATCGGGAGACCGGAAGGCGAGCAGTACTTC.

The chain links TRBV9 to TRBJ1-2; D might be TRBD1 (5 bases). Germline V gene data show CDR1 as SGDLS and CDR2 as YYNGEE. Trimming stripped 4 bases from V and 14 bases from J, with 24 bases between. The CDR3 is made up of 14 amino acids. In DNA, the CDR3 is TGTGCCAGCAGCCCGGGAGCTAGGGGTAACTGGGGGACCTTC. Translation gives CASSPGARGNWGTF.

The V and J genes are TRBV12-3 or TRBV12-4 and TRBJ1-2, with D perhaps TRBD1 (5 bases). Trimming stripped 6 bases from V and 9 bases from J, with 17 bases between. The CDR3 is made up of 13 amino acids. The CDR3 nucleotides are TGTGCCAGCAGCCCCCGGGACCCTCCTCGCTACACCTTC. Translating it yields CASSPRDPPRYTF.

This clone has just one count. The gene calls are TRBV6-4 and TRBJ2-1; TRBD2 aligns across 8 bases. The V segment lost 0 bases and the J segment 10 bases; nucleotides outside the gene matches: 8. The CDR3 is 15 residues long. Germline CDR1 reads MRHNA; CDR2 reads SNTAGT. CDR3 DNA sequence: TGTGCCAGCAGTGACTCGATCGGGGGGGCAGACGAGCAGTTCTTC. It is translated as CASSDSIGGADEQFF.

The chain combines TRBV7-2 with TRBJ2-3; D ambiguous. Germline CDR1 SGHTA, CDR2 FQGNSA. Trimming stripped 5 bases from V and 2 bases from J, with 5 bases between. This CDR3 is 12 amino acids long. CDR3 nucleotides: TGTGCCAGCAGCATGATCACAGATACGCAGTATTTT. This encodes CASSMITDTQYF.

This clone was picked up a small number of times. The CDR3 sequence is CASSYGVRDTEAFF. CDR3 DNA sequence: TGTGCCAGCAGTTACGGGGTAAGGGACACTGAAGCTTTCTTT. The V gene is TRBV6-5, the J gene TRBJ1-1; D not certain. The length of the CDR3 is 14 residues. The V end was cut by 2 bases, the J end by 3 bases, with 10 bases between. CDR1 and CDR2 (germline): MNHEY, SVGAGI.

The J gene is TRBJ1-1, the V gene TRBV6-2 or TRBV6-3, with D hard to call. This CDR3 comprises 11 residues. The germline V gene has CDR1 MNHEY and CDR2 SVGEGT. The germline V and J ends were trimmed by 1 base and 5 bases, with 2 bases remaining between them. The CDR3 DNA sequence: TGTGCCAGCAGTTACTTAACTGAAGCTTTCTTT. Protein sequence: CASSYLTEAFF.

The chain employs TRBV28 and TRBJ2-6; 12 bases match TRBD2. Germline V lookup: CDR1 MDHEN, CDR2 SYDVKM. This CDR3 region has 17 residues. J was trimmed by 0 bases and V by 6 bases; bases with no gene match: 3. CDR3 sequence: CASRTSGSRSGANVLTF. In nucleotides, the CDR3 is TGTGCCAGCAGGACTAGCGGGAGCCGCTCTGGGGCCAACGTCCTGACTTTC.

The chain employs TRBV28 and TRBJ2-3; TRBD1 agrees at 8 bases. The trim removed 6 bases at V and 0 bases at J, leaving 8 bases unmatched. Germline V gives CDR1 MDHEN, CDR2 SYDVKM. The CDR3 is 16 residues long. The DNA for the CDR3 is TGTGCCAGCAGCGAAAACGACAGGGGCAGCACAGATACGCAGTATTTT. As protein: CASSENDRGSTDTQYF. The variable domain in full, with the rest retrieved from reference TRBV28 and TRBJ2-3, is DVKVTQSSRYLVKRTGEKVFLECVQDMDHENMFWYRQDPGLGLRLIYFSYDVKMKEKGDIPEGYSVSREKKERFSLILESASTNQTSMYLCASSENDRGSTDTQYFGPGTRLTVL.

The rearrangement uses TRBV18 and TRBJ1-5; D might be TRBD1 (6 bases). Germline V gives CDR1 KGHSH, CDR2 LQKENI. V gave up 4 bases and J gave up 0 bases, with 10 bases separating them. The CDR3 totals 15 residues. The CDR3 protein is CASSLRGPSNQPQHF. The CDR3, as DNA: TGTGCCAGCTCACTCCGGGGGCCTAGCAATCAGCCCCAGCATTTT.